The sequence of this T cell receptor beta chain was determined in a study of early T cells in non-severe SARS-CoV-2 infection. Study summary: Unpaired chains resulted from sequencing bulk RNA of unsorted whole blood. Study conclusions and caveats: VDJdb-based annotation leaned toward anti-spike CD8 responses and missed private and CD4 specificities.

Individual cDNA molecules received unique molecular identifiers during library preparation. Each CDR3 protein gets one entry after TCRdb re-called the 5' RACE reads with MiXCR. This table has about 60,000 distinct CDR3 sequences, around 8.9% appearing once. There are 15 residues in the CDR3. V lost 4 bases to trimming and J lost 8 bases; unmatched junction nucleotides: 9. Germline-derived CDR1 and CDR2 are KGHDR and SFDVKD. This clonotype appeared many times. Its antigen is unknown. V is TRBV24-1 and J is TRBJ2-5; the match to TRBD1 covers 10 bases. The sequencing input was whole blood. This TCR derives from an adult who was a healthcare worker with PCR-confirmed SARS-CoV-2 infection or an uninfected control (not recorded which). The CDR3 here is CATSDPGQGEGTQYF. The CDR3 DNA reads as TGTGCCACCAGTGACCCTGGACAGGGGGAAGGAACCCAGTACTTC.